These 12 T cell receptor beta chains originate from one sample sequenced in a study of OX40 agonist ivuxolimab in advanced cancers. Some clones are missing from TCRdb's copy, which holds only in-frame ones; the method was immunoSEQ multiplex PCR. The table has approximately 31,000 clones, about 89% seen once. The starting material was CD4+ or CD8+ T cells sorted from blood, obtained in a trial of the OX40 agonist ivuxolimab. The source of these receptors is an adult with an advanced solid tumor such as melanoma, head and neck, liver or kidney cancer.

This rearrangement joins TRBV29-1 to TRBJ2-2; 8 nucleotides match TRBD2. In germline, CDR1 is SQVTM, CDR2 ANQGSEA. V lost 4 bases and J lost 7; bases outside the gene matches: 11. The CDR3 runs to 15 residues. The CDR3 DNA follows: TGCAGCGTTGGTGGGGTTAGCGGGACTATCGGGGAGCTGTTTTTT. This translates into CSVGGVSGTIGELFF.

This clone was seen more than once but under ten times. The CDR3 sequence: CASSLESGLAGYEQYF. In DNA form, the CDR3 reads TGTGCCAGCAGCTTAGAATCGGGACTAGCAGGGTACGAGCAGTACTTC. The chain is built from TRBV11-2 and TRBJ2-7; 9 bases fit TRBD2. Germline-derived CDR1 and CDR2 are SGHAT and FQNNGV. The CDR3 spans 16 residues. Trimming took 0 bases from V and 4 from J; bases not matched to a gene: 7.

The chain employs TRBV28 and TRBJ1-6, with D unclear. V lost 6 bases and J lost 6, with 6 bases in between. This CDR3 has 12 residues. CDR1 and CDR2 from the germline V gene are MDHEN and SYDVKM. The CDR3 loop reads CASRKVNSPLHF. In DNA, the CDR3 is TGTGCCAGCAGGAAGGTTAATTCACCCCTCCACTTT.

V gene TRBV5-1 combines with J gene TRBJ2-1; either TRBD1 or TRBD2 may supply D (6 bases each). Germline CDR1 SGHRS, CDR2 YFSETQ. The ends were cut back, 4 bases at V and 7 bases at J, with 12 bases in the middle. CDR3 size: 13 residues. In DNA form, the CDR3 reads TGCGCCAGCAGCACCCGAGGGGGGAATGAGCAGTTCTTC. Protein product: CASSTRGGNEQFF. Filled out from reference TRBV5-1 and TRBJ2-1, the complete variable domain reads KAGVTQTPRYLIKTRGQQVTLSCSPISGHRSVSWYQQTPGQGLQFLFEYFSETQRNKGNFPGRFSGRQFSNSRSEMNVSTLELGDSALYLCASSTRGGNEQFFGPGTRLTVL.

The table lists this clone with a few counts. In DNA form, the CDR3 reads TGTGCCAGTAAATTACAGGTTAGCGACACTGAAGCTTTCTTT. It codes for CASKLQVSDTEAFF. This chain connects TRBV19 to TRBJ1-1, with a possible D match to TRBD1 (5 bases). V was pared by 7 bases and J by 3 bases, with 15 bases between. CDR1 and CDR2 (germline): LNHDA, SQIVND (reference sequence). The CDR3 is made up of 14 amino acids. The entire variable domain, with the rest obtained from reference TRBV19 and TRBJ1-1, is as follows: DGGITQSPKYLFRKEGQNVTLSCEQNLNHDAMYWYRQDPGQGLRLIYYSQIVNDFQKGDIAEGYSVSREKKESFPLTVTSAQKNPTAFYLCASKLQVSDTEAFFGQGTRLTVV.

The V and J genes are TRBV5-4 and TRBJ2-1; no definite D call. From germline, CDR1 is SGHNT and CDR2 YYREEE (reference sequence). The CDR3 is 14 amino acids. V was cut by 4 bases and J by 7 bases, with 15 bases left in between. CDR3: CASSHSRYRNEQFF. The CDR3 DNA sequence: TGTGCCAGCAGCCATAGTCGTTATAGGAATGAGCAGTTCTTC.

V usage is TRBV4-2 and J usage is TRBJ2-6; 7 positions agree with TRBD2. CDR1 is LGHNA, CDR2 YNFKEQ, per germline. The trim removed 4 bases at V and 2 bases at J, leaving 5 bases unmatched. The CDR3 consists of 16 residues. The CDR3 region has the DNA TGTGCCAGCAGCCCCCCAAGCGGGACTGGGGCCAACGTCCTGACTTTC. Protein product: CASSPPSGTGANVLTF.

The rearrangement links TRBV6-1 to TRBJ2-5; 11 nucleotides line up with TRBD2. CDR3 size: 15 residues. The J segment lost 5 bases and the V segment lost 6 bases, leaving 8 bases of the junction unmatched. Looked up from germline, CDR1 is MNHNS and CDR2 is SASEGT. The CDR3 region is CASSEYSGRAETQYF. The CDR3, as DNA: TGTGCCAGCAGCGAATATAGCGGGAGGGCGGAGACCCAGTACTTC.

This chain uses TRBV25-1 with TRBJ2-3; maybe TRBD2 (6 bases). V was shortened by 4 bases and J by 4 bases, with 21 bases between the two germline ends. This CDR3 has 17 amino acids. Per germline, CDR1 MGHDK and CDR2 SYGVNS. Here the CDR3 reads CASSGWDFYSKADTQYF. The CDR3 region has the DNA TGTGCCAGCAGTGGCTGGGACTTCTACTCTAAGGCAGATACGCAGTATTTT.

CDR3 sequence: CASRSTGEGQPQHF. The CDR3 nucleotides are TGTGCCAGTAGATCGACAGGGGAAGGTCAGCCCCAGCATTTT. This rearrangement joins TRBV19 to TRBJ1-5; 8 bases fit TRBD1. The V and J ends lost 6 bases and 6 bases, in that order; junction bases with no gene match: 7. Germline assignment: CDR1 LNHDA and CDR2 SQIVND (reference sequence). This CDR3 region has 14 residues.

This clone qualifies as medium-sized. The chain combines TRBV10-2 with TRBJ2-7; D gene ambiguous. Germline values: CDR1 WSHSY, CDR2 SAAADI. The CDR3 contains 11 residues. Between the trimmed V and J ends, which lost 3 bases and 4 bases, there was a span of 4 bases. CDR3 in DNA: TGCGCCAGCAGTGATTTGTACGAGCAGTACTTC. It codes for CASSDLYEQYF.

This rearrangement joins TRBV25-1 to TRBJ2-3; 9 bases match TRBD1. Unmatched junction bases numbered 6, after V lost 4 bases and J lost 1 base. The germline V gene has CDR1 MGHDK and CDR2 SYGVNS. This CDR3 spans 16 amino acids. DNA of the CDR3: TGTGCCAGCAGTGGAGCGGGACAGGGAGGCACAGATACGCAGTATTTT. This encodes CASSGAGQGGTDTQYF. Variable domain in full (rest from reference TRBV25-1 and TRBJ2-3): EADIYQTPRYLVIGTGKKITLECSQTMGHDKMYWYQQDPGMELHLIHYSYGVNSTEKGDLSSESTVSRIRTEHFPLTLESARPSHTSQYLCASSGAGQGGTDTQYFGPGTRLTVL.